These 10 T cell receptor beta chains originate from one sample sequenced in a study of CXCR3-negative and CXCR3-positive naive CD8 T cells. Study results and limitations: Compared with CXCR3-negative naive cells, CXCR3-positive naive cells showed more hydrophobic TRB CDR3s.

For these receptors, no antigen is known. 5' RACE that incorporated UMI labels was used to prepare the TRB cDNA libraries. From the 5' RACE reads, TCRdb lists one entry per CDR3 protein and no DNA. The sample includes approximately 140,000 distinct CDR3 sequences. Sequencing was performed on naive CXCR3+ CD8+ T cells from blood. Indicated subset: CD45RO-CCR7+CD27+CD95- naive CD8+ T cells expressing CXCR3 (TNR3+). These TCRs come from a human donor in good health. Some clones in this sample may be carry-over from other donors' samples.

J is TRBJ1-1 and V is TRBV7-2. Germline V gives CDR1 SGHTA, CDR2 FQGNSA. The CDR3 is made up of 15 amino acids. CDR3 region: CAMETVFRTDTEAFF.

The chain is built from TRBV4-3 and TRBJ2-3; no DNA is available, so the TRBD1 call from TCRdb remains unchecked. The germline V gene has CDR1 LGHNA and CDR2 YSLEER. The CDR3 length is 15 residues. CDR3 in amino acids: CASSQGTVLTDTQYF.

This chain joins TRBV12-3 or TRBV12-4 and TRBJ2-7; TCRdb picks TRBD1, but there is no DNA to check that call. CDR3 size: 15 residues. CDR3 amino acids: CASSWPGQGAYEQYF.

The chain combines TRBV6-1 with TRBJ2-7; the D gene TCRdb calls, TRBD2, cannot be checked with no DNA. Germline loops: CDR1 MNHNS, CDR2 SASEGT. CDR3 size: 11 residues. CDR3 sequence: CASSGLYEQYF.

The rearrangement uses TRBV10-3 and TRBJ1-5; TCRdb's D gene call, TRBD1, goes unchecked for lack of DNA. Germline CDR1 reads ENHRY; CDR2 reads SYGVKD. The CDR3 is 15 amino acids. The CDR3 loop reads CAISQGQGIHQPQHF.

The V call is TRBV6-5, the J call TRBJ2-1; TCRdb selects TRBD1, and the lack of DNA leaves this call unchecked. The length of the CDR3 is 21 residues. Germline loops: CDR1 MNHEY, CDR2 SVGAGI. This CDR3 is CASSYSMSPGQGSRASDEQFF.

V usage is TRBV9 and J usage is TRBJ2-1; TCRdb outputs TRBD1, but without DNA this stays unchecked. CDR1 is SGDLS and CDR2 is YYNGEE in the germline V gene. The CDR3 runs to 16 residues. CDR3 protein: CASSVEDRGWNDEQFF.

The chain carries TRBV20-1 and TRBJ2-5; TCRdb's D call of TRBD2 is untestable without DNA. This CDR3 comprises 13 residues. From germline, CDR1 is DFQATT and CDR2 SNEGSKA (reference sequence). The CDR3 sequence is CSAWDLDQETQYF.

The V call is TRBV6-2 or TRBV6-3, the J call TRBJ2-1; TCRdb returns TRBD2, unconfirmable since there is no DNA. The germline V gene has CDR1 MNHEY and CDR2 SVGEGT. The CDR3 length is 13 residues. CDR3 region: CASMEGDYNEQFF.

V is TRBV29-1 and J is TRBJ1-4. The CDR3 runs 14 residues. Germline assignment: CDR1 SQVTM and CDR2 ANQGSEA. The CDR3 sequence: CSVEWAATNEKLFF. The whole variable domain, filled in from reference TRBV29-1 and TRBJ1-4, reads SAVISQKPSRDICQRGTSLTIQCQVDSQVTMMFWYRQQPGQSLTLIATANQGSEATYESGFVIDKFPISRPNLTFSTLTVSNMSPEDSSIYLCSVEWAATNEKLFFGSGTQLSVL.